What follows is one TCR beta chain and its context. What it binds is not known. The table came from immunoSEQ multiplex PCR; TCRdb's copy has only in-frame clones and leaves some out. The sample gives fewer than 40,000 clones, 85% to 90% of which show up once; roughly 4% is in the top ten. The record originates from a study of neoadjuvant anti-PD-1 for oral cavity cancer. Study-level background: Nivolumab at 3 mg/kg was mostly given biweekly, three to four doses, pre-surgery. Whole-study results and caveats: With a few patients per group, TCR findings need larger cohorts.

PBMCs were not maintained or expanded in culture before analysis. The CDR3 has 15 amino acids. Trimming cost V 4 bases and J 4 bases, with 17 bases left between them. CDR1 is SGHRS and CDR2 is YFSETQ in the germline V gene. The sample consisted of PBMCs, taken before nivolumab (anti-PD-1) treatment. The chain carries TRBV5-1 and TRBJ2-5; TRBD1 might be the D (5 bases). The source is a person aged 35-80 years with oral cavity squamous cell carcinoma. The CDR3 here is CASSRGPYQGETQYF. The DNA for the CDR3 is TGCGCCAGCAGCAGGGGCCCCTACCAGGGAGAGACCCAGTACTTC. Together with reference TRBV5-1 and TRBJ2-5, the CDR3 gives the full variable domain: KAGVTQTPRYLIKTRGQQVTLSCSPISGHRSVSWYQQTPGQGLQFLFEYFSETQRNKGNFPGRFSGRQFSNSRSEMNVSTLELGDSALYLCASSRGPYQGETQYFGPGTRLLVL.